These T cell receptor beta chains were read from a single sample in a study of OX40 agonist ivuxolimab in advanced cancers. Assay used: immunoSEQ multiplex PCR; TCRdb lists only in-frame clones, some missing. The sample shows 90,000 to 120,000 clones, about nine tenths of them seen only once. Sequencing used CD4+ or CD8+ T cells sorted from blood, obtained in a trial of the OX40 agonist ivuxolimab. The receptors were gathered from an adult with an advanced solid tumor such as melanoma, head and neck, liver or kidney cancer. CDR3s include the opening cysteine and the closing phenylalanine or tryptophan. A D gene is named only where the DNA matches it firmly. Rows give clone size only sometimes, using once, few, many, or a class for an expanded clone.

j_call v_call d_call clone_size cdr3_aa cdr3_nt
TRBJ1-1 TRBV19 . . CATNQRNTEAFF TGTGCCACTAACCAACGGAACACTGAAGCTTTCTTT
TRBJ1-4 TRBV10-3 TRBD1 . CAISVGQATNEKLFF TGTGCCATCAGTGTAGGACAGGCAACTAATGAAAAACTGTTTTTT
TRBJ1-2 TRBV6-1 . few CATKPGAGGYTF TGTGCCACCAAACCTGGGGCCGGTGGCTACACCTTC
TRBJ1-1 TRBV7-2 . . CASSSGQNTEAFF TGTGCCAGCAGCTCGGGACAGAACACTGAAGCTTTCTTT
TRBJ1-5 TRBV7-2 . . CASSKDNQPQHF TGTGCCAGCAGCAAGGACAATCAGCCCCAGCATTTT
TRBJ2-1 TRBV19 TRBD2 . CASSTLAGGYNEQFF TGTGCCAGTAGTACACTAGCGGGAGGCTACAATGAGCAGTTCTTC
TRBJ2-2 TRBV5-1 . . CASSGWANTGELFF TGCGCCAGCAGCGGTTGGGCGAACACCGGGGAGCTGTTTTTT
TRBJ2-7 TRBV20-1 . once CSLQSDYEQYF TGCAGCTTGCAGTCAGACTACGAGCAGTACTTC
TRBJ2-3 TRBV4-3 TRBD2 . CASSQGLADTQYF TGCGCCAGCAGCCAGGGACTAGCGGATACGCAGTATTTT
TRBJ2-3 TRBV19 . . CASSVSSSDTQYF TGTGCCAGTAGCGTTTCTTCCTCAGATACGCAGTATTTT
TRBJ2-4 TRBV9 . . CASSVEAGAKNIQYF TGTGCCAGCAGCGTAGAGGCCGGCGCCAAAAACATTCAGTACTTC
TRBJ1-6 TRBV23-1 TRBD1 . CASSGQGNSPLHF TGCGCCAGCAGCGGACAGGGGAATTCACCCCTCCACTTT
TRBJ1-1 TRBV28 . . CASSGPGTVNTEAFF TGTGCCAGCAGTGGCCCCGGGACTGTGAACACTGAAGCTTTCTTT
TRBJ2-5 TRBV6-5 . . CASSPPPRSGETQYF TGTGCCAGCAGTCCCCCCCCAAGGTCGGGAGAGACCCAGTACTTC
TRBJ2-4 TRBV11-1 . . CASSLGTAGNIQYF TGTGCCAGCAGCTTGGGGACAGCGGGAAACATTCAGTACTTC
TRBJ1-1 TRBV28 . . CASRGGDKASQEAFF TGTGCCAGCAGGGGAGGGGACAAAGCCAGCCAAGAAGCTTTCTTT
TRBJ1-2 TRBV29-1 . . CSAQDVQSPGYTF TGCAGCGCTCAGGACGTCCAGAGCCCAGGCTACACCTTC
TRBJ2-1 TRBV2 . . CASSEVTGRYNEQFF TGTGCCAGCAGTGAAGTTACAGGGCGGTACAATGAGCAGTTCTTC
TRBJ2-5 TRBV5-5 TRBD2 . CASSLGRLAGGETQYF TGTGCCAGCAGCTTGGGAAGACTAGCGGGAGGCGAGACCCAGTACTTC
TRBJ1-5 TRBV16 . . CASSPGGNQPQHF TGTGCCAGCAGCCCGGGGGGGAACCAGCCCCAGCATTTT
TRBJ2-6 TRBV5-1 . . CASSLQGSGANVLTF TGCGCCAGCAGCCTACAAGGCTCTGGGGCCAACGTCCTGACTTTC
TRBJ1-1 TRBV2 . . CASSASRQAFF TGTGCCAGCAGTGCATCAAGGCAAGCTTTCTTT
TRBJ2-7 TRBV6-5 . . CASSYRDGEQYF TGTGCCAGCAGTTACCGGGACGGCGAGCAGTACTTC
TRBJ2-1 TRBV30 TRBD2 once CAWSVFGTRVVVKQFF TGTGCCTGGAGTGTGTTCGGGACTAGGGTGGTAGTGAAGCAGTTCTTC
TRBJ2-7 TRBV28 TRBD2 few CASSFRLAGEIYEQYF TGTGCCAGCAGTTTCCGACTAGCGGGAGAGATTTACGAGCAGTACTTC
TRBJ2-1 TRBV27 TRBD2 . CASSSLAGVSNEQFF TGTGCCAGCAGTTCCCTAGCGGGAGTTTCCAATGAGCAGTTCTTC
TRBJ2-1 TRBV11-2 . . CASSSGQQQFF TGTGCCAGCAGCAGTGGACAGCAGCAGTTCTTC
TRBJ2-5 TRBV7-8 . . CASSQPTGTRAFQETQYF TGTGCCAGCAGCCAACCCACCGGGACCAGGGCATTCCAAGAGACCCAGTACTTC
TRBJ1-5 TRBV7-2 . . CASSLDDRAYSNQPQHF TGTGCCAGCAGCTTAGACGACAGAGCTTATAGCAATCAGCCCCAGCATTTT
TRBJ2-7 TRBV6-6 . . CASSLGPELYF TGTGCCAGCAGTTTGGGACCAGAGTTGTACTTC
TRBJ2-2 TRBV14 . few CASSQGQANTGELFF TGTGCCAGCAGCCAAGGGCAGGCAAACACCGGGGAGCTGTTTTTT
TRBJ2-1 TRBV28 . . CASRGTLLREVF TGTGCCAGCCGAGGGACACTCCTTAGGGAAGTCTTC
TRBJ2-1 TRBV23-1 TRBD2 . CASSGPAGSYNEQFF TGCGCCAGCAGCGGACCAGCGGGGTCGTACAATGAGCAGTTCTTC
TRBJ2-3 TRBV28 TRBD2 . CAIPGGADTQYF TGTGCCATTCCCGGGGGGGCAGATACGCAGTATTTT
TRBJ2-5 TRBV7-2 . . CASSLGGASRWETQYF TGTGCCAGCAGCTTAGGGGGCGCCAGTAGGTGGGAGACCCAGTACTTC
TRBJ2-7 TRBV9 . . CASSAVGTSYEQYF TGTGCCAGCAGCGCAGTCGGGACCTCCTACGAGCAGTACTTC
TRBJ2-1 TRBV6-1 . . CASSPLGGAYNEQFF TGTGCCAGCAGCCCCCTTGGGGGAGCGTACAATGAGCAGTTCTTC
TRBJ2-4 TRBV29-1 . . CSVGGGQGSKNIQYF TGCAGCGTTGGTGGAGGCCAGGGATCCAAAAACATTCAGTACTTC
TRBJ1-1 TRBV18 . . CASSESSRNTEAFF TGTGCCAGCTCCGAATCAAGTAGAAACACTGAAGCTTTCTTT
TRBJ2-7 TRBV5-6 . . CASSSYYEQYF TGTGCCAGCAGCTCGTACTACGAGCAGTACTTC
TRBJ2-7 TRBV18 TRBD2 . CASSPPDGRAGEQYF TGTGCCAGCTCACCACCGGACGGGAGGGCCGGGGAGCAGTACTTC
TRBJ2-5 TRBV6-1 . . CASSEASGSRETQYF TGTGCCAGCAGTGAAGCATCGGGATCCCGGGAGACCCAGTACTTC
TRBJ2-2 TRBV7-2 TRBD1 . CASSWGTANTGELFF TGTGCCAGCAGCTGGGGGACAGCGAACACCGGGGAGCTGTTTTTT
TRBJ2-2 TRBV7-2 . once CASSPSGTNTGELFF TGTGCCAGCAGCCCCTCCGGGACCAACACCGGGGAGCTGTTTTTT
TRBJ2-7 TRBV28 . once CASRRQPHSYEQYF TGTGCCAGCAGGAGACAGCCCCACTCCTACGAGCAGTACTTC
TRBJ2-5 TRBV5-1 . . CASSGGHDLGTQYF TGCGCCAGCAGCGGTGGACACGACCTCGGGACCCAGTACTTC
TRBJ1-2 TRBV5-4 TRBD1 once CASSLDRGQGYTF TGTGCCAGCAGCTTGGACAGGGGGCAAGGCTACACCTTC
TRBJ1-2 TRBV5-1 . . CASSLGGKQGHYGYTF TGCGCCAGCAGCTTGGGAGGTAAACAGGGCCACTATGGCTACACCTTC
TRBJ2-4 TRBV7-9 TRBD2 once CASSLTSGNIQYF TGTGCCAGCAGCTTAACTAGCGGAAACATTCAGTACTTC
TRBJ2-2 TRBV7-3 . . CASSPGGGTGELFF TGTGCCAGCAGCCCCGGTGGGGGCACCGGGGAGCTGTTTTTT
TRBJ2-5 TRBV6-5 TRBD1 . CASSSDRGEGETQYF TGTGCCAGCAGTTCGGACAGGGGTGAAGGAGAGACCCAGTACTTC
TRBJ2-5 TRBV7-9 . . CASTLQETQYF TGTGCCAGCACCCTCCAAGAGACCCAGTACTTC